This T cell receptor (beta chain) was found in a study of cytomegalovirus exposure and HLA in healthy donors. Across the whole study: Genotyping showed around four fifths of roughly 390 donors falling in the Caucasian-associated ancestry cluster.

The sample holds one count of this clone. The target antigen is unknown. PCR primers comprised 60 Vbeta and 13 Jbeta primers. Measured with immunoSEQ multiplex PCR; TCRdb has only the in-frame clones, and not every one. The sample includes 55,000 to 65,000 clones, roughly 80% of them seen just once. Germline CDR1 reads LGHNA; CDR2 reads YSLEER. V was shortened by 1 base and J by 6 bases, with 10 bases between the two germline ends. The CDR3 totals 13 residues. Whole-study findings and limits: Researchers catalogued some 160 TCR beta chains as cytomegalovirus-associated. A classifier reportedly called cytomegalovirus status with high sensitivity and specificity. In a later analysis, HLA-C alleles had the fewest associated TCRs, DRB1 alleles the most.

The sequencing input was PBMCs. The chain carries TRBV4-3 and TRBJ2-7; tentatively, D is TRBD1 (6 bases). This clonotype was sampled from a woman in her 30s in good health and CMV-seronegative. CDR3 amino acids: CASSQGQAGEQYF. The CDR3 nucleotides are TGCGCCAGCAGCCAAGGACAGGCCGGCGAGCAGTACTTC.